Sequencing of this T cell receptor (beta chain) was carried out in a study of low-dose radiotherapy and immunotherapy resistance in tumors. Turning to the study itself: A dose of 300 mg of oral aspirin was taken by patients daily for four cycles from cycle 1 day 1.

With TRAV- and TRBV-specific primers, first-strand cDNA was made, covering the alpha and beta chains. A roughly 20-cycle PCR with a constant-region primer and V-primer adapter amplified TCRs. One entry per CDR3 protein, called by TCRdb with MiXCR from the reads. The sample contains tens of thousands of distinct CDR3 sequences, less than 30% of which appear only once. The V and J ends lost 3 bases and 5 bases respectively, with 8 bases between them. Germline values: CDR1 GTSNPN, CDR2 SVGIG (reference sequence). CDR3 length: 11 amino acids. This clonotype appeared many times. Documented time point: after trial treatment. The treatment here: LDRT plus nivolumab, ipilimumab, low-dose cyclophosphamide and aspirin (RACIN trial). Ipilimumab, nivolumab, aspirin, low-dose cyclophosphamide and low-dose radiotherapy were administered to donors.

This TCR came from a male donor with prostate cancer. The chain is built from TRBV30 and TRBJ2-7; D unclear. The material sequenced was PBMCs, taken after low-dose radiotherapy plus immunotherapy. For the CDR3, the DNA is TGTGCCTGGAGGCACGACGACGAGCAGTACTTC. Translation gives CAWRHDDEQYF.